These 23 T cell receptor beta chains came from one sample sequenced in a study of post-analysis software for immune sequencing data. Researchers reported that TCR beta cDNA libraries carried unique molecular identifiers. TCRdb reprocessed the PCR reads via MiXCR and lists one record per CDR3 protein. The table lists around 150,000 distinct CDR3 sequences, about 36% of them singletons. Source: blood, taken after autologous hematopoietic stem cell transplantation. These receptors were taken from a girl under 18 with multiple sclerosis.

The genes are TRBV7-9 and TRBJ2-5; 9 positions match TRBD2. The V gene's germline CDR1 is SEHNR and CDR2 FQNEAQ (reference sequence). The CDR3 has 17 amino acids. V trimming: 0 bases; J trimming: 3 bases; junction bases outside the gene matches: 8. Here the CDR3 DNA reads TGTGCCAGCAGCTTAGCGATCGTAGCTAGCGGGGAAGAGACCCAGTACTTC. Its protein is CASSLAIVASGEETQYF.

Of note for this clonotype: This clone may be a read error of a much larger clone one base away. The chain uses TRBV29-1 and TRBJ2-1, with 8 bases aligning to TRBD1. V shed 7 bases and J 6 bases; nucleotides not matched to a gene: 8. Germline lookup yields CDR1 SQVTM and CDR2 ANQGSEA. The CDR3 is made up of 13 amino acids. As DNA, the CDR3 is TGCAGCGCCACAGGGGGTAGGGGCAATGAGCAGTTCTTC. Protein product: CSATGGRGNEQFF.

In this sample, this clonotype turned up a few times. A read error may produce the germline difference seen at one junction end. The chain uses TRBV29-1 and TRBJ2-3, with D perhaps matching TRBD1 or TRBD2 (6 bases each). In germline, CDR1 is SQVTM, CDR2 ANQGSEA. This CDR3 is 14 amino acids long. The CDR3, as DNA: TGCGGCGTTGAAGGGGGGCTCGGGACAGATACGCAGTATTTT. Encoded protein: CGVEGGLGTDTQYF.

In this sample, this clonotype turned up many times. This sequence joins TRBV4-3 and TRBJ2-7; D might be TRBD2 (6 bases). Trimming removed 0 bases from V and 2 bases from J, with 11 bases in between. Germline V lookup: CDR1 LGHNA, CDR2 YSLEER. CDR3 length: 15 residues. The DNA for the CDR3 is TGCGCCAGCAGCCAAGAGGCGGGAACTCCCTACGAGCAGTACTTC. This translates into CASSQEAGTPYEQYF.

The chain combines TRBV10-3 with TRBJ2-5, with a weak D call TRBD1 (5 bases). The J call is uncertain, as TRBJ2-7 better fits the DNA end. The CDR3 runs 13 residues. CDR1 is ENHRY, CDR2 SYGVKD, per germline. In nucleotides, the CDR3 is TGTGCCATCAGTGAACGACAGCACTACGAGCAGTACTTC. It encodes CAISERQHYEQYF.

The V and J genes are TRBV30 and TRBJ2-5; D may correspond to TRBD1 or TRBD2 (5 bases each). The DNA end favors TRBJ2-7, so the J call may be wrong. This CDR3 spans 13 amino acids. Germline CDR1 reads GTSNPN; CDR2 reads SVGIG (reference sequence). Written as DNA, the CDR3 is TGTGCCTGGATCTCGGTGAGGGGCCACGAGCAGTACTTC. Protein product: CAWISVRGHEQYF.

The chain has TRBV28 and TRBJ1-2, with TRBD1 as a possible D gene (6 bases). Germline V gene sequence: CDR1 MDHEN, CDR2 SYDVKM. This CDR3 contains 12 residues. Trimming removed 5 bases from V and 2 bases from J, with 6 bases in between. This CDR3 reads CASSGQNYGYTF. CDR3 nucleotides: TGTGCCAGCAGTGGACAGAACTATGGCTACACCTTC.

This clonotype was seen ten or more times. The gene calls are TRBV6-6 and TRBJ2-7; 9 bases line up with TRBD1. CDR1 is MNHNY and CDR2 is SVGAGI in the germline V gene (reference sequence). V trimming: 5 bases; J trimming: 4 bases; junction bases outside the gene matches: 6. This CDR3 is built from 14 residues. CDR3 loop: CASSQGQGPYEQYF. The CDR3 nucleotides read TGTGCCAGCAGTCAGGGACAGGGCCCATACGAGCAGTACTTC.

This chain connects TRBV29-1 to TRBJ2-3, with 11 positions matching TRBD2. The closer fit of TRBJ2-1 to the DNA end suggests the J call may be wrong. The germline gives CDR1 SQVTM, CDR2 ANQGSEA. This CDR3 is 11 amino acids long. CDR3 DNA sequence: TGCCCCCGACTAGCGGGGACGGAGCAGTTCTTC. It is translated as CPRLAGTEQFF.

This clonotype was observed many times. In DNA, the CDR3 is TGTGCCAGCAGTGATCAACCGGGACAGGGAGAGACCCAGTACTTC. It is translated as CASSDQPGQGETQYF. The genes are TRBV6-4 and TRBJ2-5, with 9 bases lining up with TRBD1. Germline CDR1 MRHNA, CDR2 SNTAGT. This CDR3 spans 15 amino acids. V lost 3 bases to trimming and J lost 4 bases; unmatched junction nucleotides: 6.

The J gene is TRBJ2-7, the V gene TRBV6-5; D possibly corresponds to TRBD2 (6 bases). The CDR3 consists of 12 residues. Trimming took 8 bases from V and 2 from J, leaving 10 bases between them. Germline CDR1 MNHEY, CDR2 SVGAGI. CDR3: CASGGSAYEQYF. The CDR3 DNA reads TGTGCCAGCGGGGGGAGCGCCTACGAGCAGTACTTC.

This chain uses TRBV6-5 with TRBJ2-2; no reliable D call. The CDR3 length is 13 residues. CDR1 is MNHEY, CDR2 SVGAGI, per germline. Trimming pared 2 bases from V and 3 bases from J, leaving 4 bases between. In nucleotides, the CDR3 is TGTGCCAGCAGTTACCAGGACACCGGGGAGCTGTTTTTT. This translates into CASSYQDTGELFF.

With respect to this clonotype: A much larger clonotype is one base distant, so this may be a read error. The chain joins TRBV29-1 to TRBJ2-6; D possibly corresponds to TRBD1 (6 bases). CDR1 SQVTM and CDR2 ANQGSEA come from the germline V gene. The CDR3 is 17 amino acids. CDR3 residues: CSVGEGRGSSGANVPTF. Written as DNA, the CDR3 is TGCAGCGTCGGCGAGGGCAGGGGAAGCTCTGGGGCCAACGTCCCGACTTTC.

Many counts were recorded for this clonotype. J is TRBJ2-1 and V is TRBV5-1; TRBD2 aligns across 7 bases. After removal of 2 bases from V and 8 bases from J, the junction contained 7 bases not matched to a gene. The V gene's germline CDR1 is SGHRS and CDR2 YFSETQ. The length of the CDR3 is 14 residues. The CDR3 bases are TGCGCCAGCAGCTTACCGGGAGGTGGCGATGAGCAGTTCTTC. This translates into CASSLPGGGDEQFF.

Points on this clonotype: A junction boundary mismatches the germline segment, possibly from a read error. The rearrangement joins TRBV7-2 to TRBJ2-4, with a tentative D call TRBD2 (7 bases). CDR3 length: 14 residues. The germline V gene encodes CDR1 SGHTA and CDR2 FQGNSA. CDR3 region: CASSSRGGRDIQCF. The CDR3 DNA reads TGTGCCAGCAGCTCCCGAGGGGGGAGGGACATTCAGTGCTTC. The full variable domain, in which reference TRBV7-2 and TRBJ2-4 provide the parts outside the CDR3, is GAGVSQSPSNKVTEKGKDVELRCDPISGHTALYWYRQSLGQGLEFLIYFQGNSAPDKSGLPSDRFSAERTGGSVSTLTIQRTQQEDSAVYLCASSSRGGRDIQCFGAGTRLSVL.

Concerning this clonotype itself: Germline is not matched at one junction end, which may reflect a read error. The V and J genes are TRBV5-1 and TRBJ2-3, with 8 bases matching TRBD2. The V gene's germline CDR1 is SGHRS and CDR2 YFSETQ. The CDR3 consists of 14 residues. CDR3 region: CASSSGLAVDTQYF. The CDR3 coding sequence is TGCGCTAGCAGCTCCGGACTAGCCGTGGATACGCAGTATTTT.

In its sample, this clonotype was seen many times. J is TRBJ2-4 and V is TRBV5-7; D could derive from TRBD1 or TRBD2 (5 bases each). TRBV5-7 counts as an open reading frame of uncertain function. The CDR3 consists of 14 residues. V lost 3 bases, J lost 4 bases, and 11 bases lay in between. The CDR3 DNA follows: TGTGCCAGCAGCTGGGACCAGGAAAAAAACATTCAGTACTTC. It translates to CASSWDQEKNIQYF.

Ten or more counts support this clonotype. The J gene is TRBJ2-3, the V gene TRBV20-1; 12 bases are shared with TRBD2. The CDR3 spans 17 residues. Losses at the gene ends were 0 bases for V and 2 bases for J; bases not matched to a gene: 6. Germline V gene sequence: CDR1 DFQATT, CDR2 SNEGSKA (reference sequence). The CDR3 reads CSARDLAGGYYTDTQYF. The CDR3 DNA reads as TGCAGTGCTAGAGACCTAGCGGGAGGGTATTACACAGATACGCAGTATTTT.

CDR3 sequence (DNA): TGCAGTGCTACACCGGGACAACTGACCGGGGAGCTGTTTTTT. Protein sequence: CSATPGQLTGELFF. V usage is TRBV20-1 and J usage is TRBJ2-2; possibly TRBD1 for D (6 bases). Trimming shortened V by 4 bases and J by 5 bases, and 14 bases separated the two germline ends. The CDR3 extends over 14 amino acids. CDR1 and CDR2 (germline): DFQATT, SNEGSKA (reference sequence).

CDR3 bases: TGTGCCAGCAGCTTAGGGCTCGTGGGACTAGCCTCCTACAATGAGCAGTTCTTC. Protein product: CASSLGLVGLASYNEQFF. The chain recombines TRBV7-2 with TRBJ2-1; 9 bases map to TRBD2. V gave up 1 base and J gave up 0 bases; unmatched junction bases: 7. The CDR3 covers 18 residues. CDR1 is SGHTA, CDR2 FQGNSA, per germline.

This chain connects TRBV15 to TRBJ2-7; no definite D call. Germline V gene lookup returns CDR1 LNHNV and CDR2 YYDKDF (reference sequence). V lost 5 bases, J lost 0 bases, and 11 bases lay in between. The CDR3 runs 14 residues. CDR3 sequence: CATSSREHSYEQYF. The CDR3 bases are TGTGCCACCAGCTCCCGTGAACACTCCTACGAGCAGTACTTC.

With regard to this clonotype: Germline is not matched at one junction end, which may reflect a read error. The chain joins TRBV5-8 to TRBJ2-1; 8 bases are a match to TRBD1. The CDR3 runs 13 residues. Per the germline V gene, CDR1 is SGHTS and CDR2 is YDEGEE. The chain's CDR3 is CACSLDRAGEQFF. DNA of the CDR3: TGTGCCTGCAGCTTGGACAGGGCGGGTGAGCAGTTCTTC. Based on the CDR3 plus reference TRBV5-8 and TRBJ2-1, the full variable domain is EAGVTQSPTHLIKTRGQQATLRCSPISGHTSVYWYQQALGLGLQFLLWYDEGEERNRGNFPPRFSGRQFPNYSSELNVNALELEDSALYLCACSLDRAGEQFFGPGTRLTVL.

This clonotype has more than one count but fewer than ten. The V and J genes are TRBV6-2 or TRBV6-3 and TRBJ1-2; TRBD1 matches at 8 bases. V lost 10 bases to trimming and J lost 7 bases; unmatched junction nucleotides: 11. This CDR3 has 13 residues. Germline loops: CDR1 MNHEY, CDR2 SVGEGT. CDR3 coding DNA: TGTGCCACCGGGACAGGCCTGGTTGGTGGCTACACCTTC. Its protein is CATGTGLVGGYTF.